Each of the 2 T cell receptor beta chains below was sequenced from the same sample in a study of preoperative IRX-2 immunotherapy in early breast cancer. Here immunoSEQ multiplex PCR was the method, and the copy in TCRdb shows in-frame clones only, minus some. The table includes tens of thousands of clones, roughly 91% detected once. Treatment indicated: preoperative locoregional IRX-2 cytokine immunotherapy. The sequencing here drew on tumor tissue, taken after IRX-2 immunotherapy. Receptor source: a human donor with breast cancer.

The chain links TRBV6-8 to TRBJ1-1, with 9 nucleotides matching TRBD1. The CDR3 length is 13 residues. CDR1 and CDR2 from the germline V gene are MNHGY and SAAAGT. The V segment lost 8 bases and the J segment 5 bases; nucleotides outside the gene matches: 6. The DNA for the CDR3 is TGTGCCAGCCGGGACAGGGTTTGGACTGAAGCTTTCTTT. Protein sequence: CASRDRVWTEAFF.

The chain joins TRBV18 to TRBJ2-5; TRBD2 might be the D (5 bases). The V gene lost 0 bases and the J gene lost 5 bases, with 16 bases spanning the gap. The CDR3 length is 16 residues. Germline loops: CDR1 KGHSH, CDR2 LQKENI. The CDR3 nucleotides are TGTGCCAGCTCACCACCTACTAGGGCGCAACGTGAGACCCAGTACTTC. Translated: CASSPPTRAQRETQYF.